This TCR beta chain was retrieved from a study of control samples from healthy donors and cancer patients. Method: immunoSEQ multiplex PCR; TCRdb's copy keeps in-frame clones and lacks some. The sample holds approximately 170,000 clones; roughly nine tenths are singletons and the top ten take around 1.4%. This clone occurred once. The receptor was derived from a man aged 25 to 45 in good health. Source material: blood.

The CDR3 sequence is CASFGPGRTVCEQFF. CDR3 coding DNA: TGCGCCAGCTTCGGCCCAGGCAGGACCGTCTGCGAGCAGTTCTTC. The V gene is TRBV5-1, the J gene TRBJ2-1; D gene unclear. CDR3 length: 15 amino acids. The germline CDR1 and CDR2 sequences are SGHRS and YFSETQ. Trimming pared 7 bases from V and 10 bases from J, leaving 24 bases between.